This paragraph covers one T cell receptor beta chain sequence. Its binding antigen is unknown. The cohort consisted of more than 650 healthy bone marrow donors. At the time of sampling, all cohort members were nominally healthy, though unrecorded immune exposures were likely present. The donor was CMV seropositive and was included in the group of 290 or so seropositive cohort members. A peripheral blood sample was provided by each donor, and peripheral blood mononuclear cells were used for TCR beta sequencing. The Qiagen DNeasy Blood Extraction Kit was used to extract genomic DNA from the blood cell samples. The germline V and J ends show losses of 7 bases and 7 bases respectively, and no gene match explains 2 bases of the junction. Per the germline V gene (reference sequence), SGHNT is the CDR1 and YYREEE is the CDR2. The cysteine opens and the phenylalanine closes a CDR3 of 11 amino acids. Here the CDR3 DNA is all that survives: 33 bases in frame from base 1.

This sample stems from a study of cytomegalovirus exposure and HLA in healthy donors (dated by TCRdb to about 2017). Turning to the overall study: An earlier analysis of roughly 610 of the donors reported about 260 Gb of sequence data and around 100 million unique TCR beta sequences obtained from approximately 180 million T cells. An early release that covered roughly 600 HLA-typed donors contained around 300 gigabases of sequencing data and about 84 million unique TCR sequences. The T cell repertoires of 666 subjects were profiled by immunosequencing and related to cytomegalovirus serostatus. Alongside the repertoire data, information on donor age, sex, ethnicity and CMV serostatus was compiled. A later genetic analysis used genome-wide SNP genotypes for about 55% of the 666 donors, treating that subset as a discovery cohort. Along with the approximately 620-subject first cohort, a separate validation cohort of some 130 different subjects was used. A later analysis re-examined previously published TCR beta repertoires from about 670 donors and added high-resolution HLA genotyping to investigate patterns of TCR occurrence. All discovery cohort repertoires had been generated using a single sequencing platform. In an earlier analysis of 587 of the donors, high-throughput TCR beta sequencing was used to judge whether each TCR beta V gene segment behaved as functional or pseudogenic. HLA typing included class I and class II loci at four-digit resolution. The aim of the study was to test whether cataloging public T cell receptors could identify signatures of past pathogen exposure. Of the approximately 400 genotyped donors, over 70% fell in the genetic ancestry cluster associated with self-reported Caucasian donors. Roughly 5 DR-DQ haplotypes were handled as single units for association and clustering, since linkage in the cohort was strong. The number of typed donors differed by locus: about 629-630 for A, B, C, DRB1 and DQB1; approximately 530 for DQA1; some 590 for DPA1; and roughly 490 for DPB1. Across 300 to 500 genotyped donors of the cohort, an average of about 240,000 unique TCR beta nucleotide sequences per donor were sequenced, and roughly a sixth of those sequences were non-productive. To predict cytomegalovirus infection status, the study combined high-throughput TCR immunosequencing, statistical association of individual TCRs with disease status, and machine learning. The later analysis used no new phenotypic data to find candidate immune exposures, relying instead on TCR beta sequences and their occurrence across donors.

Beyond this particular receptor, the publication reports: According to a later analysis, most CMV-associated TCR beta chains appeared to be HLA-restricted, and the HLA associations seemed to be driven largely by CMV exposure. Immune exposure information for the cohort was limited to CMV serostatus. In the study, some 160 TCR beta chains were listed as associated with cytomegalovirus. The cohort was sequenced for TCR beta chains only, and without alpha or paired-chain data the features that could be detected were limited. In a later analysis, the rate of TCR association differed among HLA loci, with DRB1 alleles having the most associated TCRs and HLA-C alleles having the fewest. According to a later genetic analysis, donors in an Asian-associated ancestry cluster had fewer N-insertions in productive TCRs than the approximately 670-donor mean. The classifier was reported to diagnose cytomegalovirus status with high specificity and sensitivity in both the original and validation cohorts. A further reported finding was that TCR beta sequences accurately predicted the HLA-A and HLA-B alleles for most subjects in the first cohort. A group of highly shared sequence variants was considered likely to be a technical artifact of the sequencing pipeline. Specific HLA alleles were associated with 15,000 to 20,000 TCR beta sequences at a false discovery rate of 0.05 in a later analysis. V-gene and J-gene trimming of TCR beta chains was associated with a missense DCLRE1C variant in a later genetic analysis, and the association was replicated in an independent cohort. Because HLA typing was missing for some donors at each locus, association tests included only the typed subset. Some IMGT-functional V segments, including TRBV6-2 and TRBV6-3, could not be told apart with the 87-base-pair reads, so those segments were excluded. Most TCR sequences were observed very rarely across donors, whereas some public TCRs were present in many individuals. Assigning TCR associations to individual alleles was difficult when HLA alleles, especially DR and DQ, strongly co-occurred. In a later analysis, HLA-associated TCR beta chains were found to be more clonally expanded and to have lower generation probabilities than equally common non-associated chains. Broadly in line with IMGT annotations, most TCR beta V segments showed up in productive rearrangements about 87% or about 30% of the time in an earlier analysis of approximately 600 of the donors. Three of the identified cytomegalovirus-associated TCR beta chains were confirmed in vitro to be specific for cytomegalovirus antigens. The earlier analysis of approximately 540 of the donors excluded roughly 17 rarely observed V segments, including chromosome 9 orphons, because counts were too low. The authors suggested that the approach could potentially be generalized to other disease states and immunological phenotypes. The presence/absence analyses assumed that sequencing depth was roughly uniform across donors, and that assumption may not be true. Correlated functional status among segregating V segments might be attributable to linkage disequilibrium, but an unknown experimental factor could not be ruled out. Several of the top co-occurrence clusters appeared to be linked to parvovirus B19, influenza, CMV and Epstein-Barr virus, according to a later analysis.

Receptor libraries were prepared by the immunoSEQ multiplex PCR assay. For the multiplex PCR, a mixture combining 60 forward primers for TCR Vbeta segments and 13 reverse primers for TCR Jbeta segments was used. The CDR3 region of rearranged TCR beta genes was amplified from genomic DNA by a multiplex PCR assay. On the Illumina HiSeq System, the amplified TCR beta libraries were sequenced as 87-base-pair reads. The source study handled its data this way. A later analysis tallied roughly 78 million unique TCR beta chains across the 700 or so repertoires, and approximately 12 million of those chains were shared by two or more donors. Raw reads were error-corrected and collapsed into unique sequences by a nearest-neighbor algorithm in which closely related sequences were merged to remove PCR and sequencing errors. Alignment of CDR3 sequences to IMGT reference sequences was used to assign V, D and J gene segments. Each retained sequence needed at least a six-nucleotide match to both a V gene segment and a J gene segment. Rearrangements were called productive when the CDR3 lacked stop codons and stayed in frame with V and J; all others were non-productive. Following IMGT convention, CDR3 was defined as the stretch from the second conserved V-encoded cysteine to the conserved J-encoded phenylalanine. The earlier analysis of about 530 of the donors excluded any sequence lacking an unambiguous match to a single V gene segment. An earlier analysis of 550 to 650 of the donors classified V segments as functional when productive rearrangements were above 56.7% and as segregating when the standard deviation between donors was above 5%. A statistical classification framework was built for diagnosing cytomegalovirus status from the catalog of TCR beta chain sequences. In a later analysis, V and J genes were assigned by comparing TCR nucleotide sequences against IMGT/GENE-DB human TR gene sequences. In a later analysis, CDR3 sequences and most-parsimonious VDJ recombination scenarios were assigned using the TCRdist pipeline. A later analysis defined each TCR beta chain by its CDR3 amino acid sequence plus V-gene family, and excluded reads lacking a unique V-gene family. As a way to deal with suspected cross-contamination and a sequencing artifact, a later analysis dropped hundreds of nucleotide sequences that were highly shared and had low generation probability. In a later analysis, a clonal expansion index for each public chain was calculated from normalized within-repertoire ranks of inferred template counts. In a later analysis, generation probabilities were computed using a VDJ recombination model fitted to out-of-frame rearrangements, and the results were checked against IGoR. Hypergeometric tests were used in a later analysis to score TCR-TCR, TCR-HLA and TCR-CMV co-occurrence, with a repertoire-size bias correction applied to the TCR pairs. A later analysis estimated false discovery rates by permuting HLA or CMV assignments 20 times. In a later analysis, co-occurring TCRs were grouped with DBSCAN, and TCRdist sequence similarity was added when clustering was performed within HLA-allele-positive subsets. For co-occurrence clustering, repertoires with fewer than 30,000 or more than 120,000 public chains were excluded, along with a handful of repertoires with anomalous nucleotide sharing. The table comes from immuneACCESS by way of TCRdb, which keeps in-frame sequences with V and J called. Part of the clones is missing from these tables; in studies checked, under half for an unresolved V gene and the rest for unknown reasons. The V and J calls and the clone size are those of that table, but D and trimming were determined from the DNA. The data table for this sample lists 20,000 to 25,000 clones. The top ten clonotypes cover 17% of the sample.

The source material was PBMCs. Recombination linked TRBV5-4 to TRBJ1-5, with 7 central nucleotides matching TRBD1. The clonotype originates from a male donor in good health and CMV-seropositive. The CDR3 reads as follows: CASRQGQPQHF. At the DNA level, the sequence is TGTGCCAGCCGACAGGGACAGCCCCAGCATTTT.